This T cell receptor (beta chain) was sequenced in a study of regulatory T cells in long-lasting Graves disease. Noted time point: newly diagnosed GD, antithyroid drugs for less than 3 months. PBMCs were the source of the RNA used for TCR sequencing. EDTA tubes held 8 to 10 milliliters of peripheral blood from each patient. Building the TCR beta libraries relied on iRepertoire HTBI primers, and CDR3 regions underwent Arm-PCR. TCRdb called the multiplex PCR reads again in MiXCR, with one record for every CDR3 protein. Counted here are almost 450,000 distinct CDR3 sequences, about 15% occurring once; the ten biggest clones make up about 10%. This clonotype has at least ten counts. Its antigen is not known. With 6 bases clipped from V and 6 bases from J, the junction kept 3 bases outside the gene matches. Germline V gives CDR1 DFQATT, CDR2 SNEGSKA (reference sequence). The length of the CDR3 is 11 residues.

General observations from the study: TRBV28, TRBJ1-2 and TRBJ2-5 emerged as the favored segments in persistent disease.

This sample also appeared in a second study, on T cells in Graves' hyperthyroidism and ophthalmopathy. That investigation notes: An initial round of RT-PCR targeting the TCR CDR3 relied on the HTBI primer set.

The starting material was peripheral blood mononuclear cells (PBMCs), obtained at new diagnosis, from a patient treated with antithyroid drugs. V usage is TRBV20-1 and J usage is TRBJ1-1; 8 bases fit TRBD1. The source of this sequence is a woman in her thirties with Graves disease. Here the CDR3 reads CSATGGSEAFF. CDR3 bases: TGCAGTGCAACAGGGGGGTCTGAAGCTTTCTTT.